One and the same sample provided the 25 T cell receptor beta chains below, sequenced in a study of T cell responses to AZD1222 COVID-19 vaccine. The assay was immunoSEQ multiplex PCR, and TCRdb's table has in-frame clones only and misses some. The table includes roughly 110,000 clones, roughly 84% detected once. Sequenced material: peripheral blood, taken on day 0 of AZD1222 vaccination. These receptors all stem from an adult in good health.

This clone appeared a single time. This chain joins TRBV7-9 and TRBJ1-4; no definite D call. The CDR3 has 13 amino acids. Germline assignment: CDR1 SEHNR and CDR2 FQNEAQ (reference sequence). V shed 5 bases and J shed 8 bases, with 12 bases lying between them. For the CDR3, the DNA is TGTGCCAGCAGCGACGAGCCCCGGGAAAAACTGTTTTTT. It encodes CASSDEPREKLFF.

This clone was counted a single time. The J gene is TRBJ2-7, the V gene TRBV5-4; perhaps TRBD1 as D (5 bases). This CDR3 is 14 amino acids long. The ends were cut back, 0 bases at V and 2 bases at J, with 9 bases in the middle. CDR1 is SGHNT, CDR2 YYREEE, per germline (reference sequence). CDR3 in amino acids: CASSLGSRAYEQYF. The CDR3 region has the DNA TGTGCCAGCAGCTTGGGTTCCAGGGCCTACGAGCAGTACTTC.

The chain recombines TRBV6-4 with TRBJ2-2, with 9 positions matching TRBD2. V dropped 4 bases and J dropped 6; count of bases not matched to a gene: 6. This CDR3 region has 15 residues. CDR1 is MRHNA and CDR2 is SNTAGT in the germline V gene. This CDR3 is CASSAASGAAGELFF. The CDR3 region has the DNA TGTGCCAGCAGTGCGGCTAGCGGGGCGGCCGGGGAGCTGTTTTTT.

The chain employs TRBV18 and TRBJ2-1; TRBD2 matches 8 bases. Trimming removed 2 bases from V and 5 bases from J; junction bases left unmatched: 14. The CDR3 is made up of 18 amino acids. In germline, CDR1 is KGHSH, CDR2 LQKENI. Here the CDR3 reads CASSPRSLSGRGDNEQFF. The CDR3, as DNA: TGTGCCAGCTCACCAAGGTCTCTTTCCGGGAGGGGAGACAATGAGCAGTTCTTC.

This chain connects TRBV5-1 to TRBJ2-3, with 16 bases identical to TRBD2. From germline, CDR1 is SGHRS and CDR2 YFSETQ. The ends lost 4 bases at V and 5 bases at J; junction bases unmatched: 4. The CDR3 contains 16 residues. The CDR3 bases are TGCGCCAGCAGCCCGGGACTAGCGGGAGGGATAGATACGCAGTATTTT. Residues: CASSPGLAGGIDTQYF.

This clone was detected only a few times. The chain is built from TRBV9 and TRBJ1-3; D is unresolved. CDR1 and CDR2 from the germline V gene are SGDLS and YYNGEE. The CDR3 is 14 residues long. V was trimmed by 0 bases and J by 2 bases, leaving 6 bases between them. As DNA, the CDR3 is TGTGCCAGCAGCGTAGGGCAGACTGGAAACACCATATATTTT. It specifies CASSVGQTGNTIYF.

The sample holds a few counts of this clone. This chain links TRBV13 with TRBJ1-3; possible D gene TRBD1, 5 bases. V was pared by 1 base and J by 0 bases, with 10 bases between. Germline CDR1 and CDR2: PRHDT and FYEKMQ (reference sequence). The CDR3 is 16 amino acids. The CDR3 DNA follows: TGTGCCAGCAGCTTAGACGCGGGGGGCTCTGGAAACACCATATATTTT. Translated, it gives CASSLDAGGSGNTIYF.

This clone was counted a single time. V is TRBV27 and J is TRBJ2-2; tentative D call: TRBD2 (6 bases). Trimming stripped 6 bases from V and 1 base from J, with 12 bases between. The CDR3 has 15 amino acids. Per germline, CDR1 MNHEY and CDR2 SMNVEV (reference sequence). The CDR3 loop reads CASRAGLGNTGELFF. The CDR3 DNA follows: TGTGCCAGCAGGGCGGGACTGGGGAACACCGGGGAGCTGTTTTTT.

DNA of the CDR3: TGTGCCAGCTCATCAGGACTAAGGGAGACCCAGTACTTC. This encodes CASSSGLRETQYF. The rearrangement joins TRBV18 to TRBJ2-5; D may be TRBD2 (6 bases). CDR1 and CDR2 from the germline V gene are KGHSH and LQKENI. Trimming took off 5 bases at V and 5 bases at J, with 12 bases between the two ends. The CDR3 is 13 amino acids.

The rearrangement links TRBV30 to TRBJ1-2; D not certain. V was clipped by 0 bases and J by 4 bases, with 9 bases between them. The germline V gene encodes CDR1 GTSNPN and CDR2 SVGIG (reference sequence). The CDR3 is made up of 13 amino acids. The CDR3 protein is CAWSVLESYGYTF. The DNA for the CDR3 is TGTGCCTGGAGTGTACTAGAAAGCTATGGCTACACCTTC. Full variable domain (outside the CDR3, taken from reference TRBV30 and TRBJ1-2): SQTIHQWPATLVQPVGSPLSLECTVEGTSNPNLYWYRQAAGRGLQLLFYSVGIGQISSEVPQNLSASRPQDRQFILSSKKLLLSDSGFYLCAWSVLESYGYTFGSGTRLTVV.

This clone was seen once. The chain has TRBV9 and TRBJ2-1, with D uncertain. This CDR3 region has 13 residues. CDR1 is SGDLS, CDR2 YYNGEE, per germline. V lost 2 bases to trimming and J lost 9 bases, with 12 bases between them. CDR3 residues: CASSVSLDIEQFF. The CDR3 DNA reads as TGTGCCAGCAGCGTGTCCCTAGACATTGAGCAGTTCTTC.

The chain uses TRBV27 and TRBJ1-1, with no clear D. Germline CDR1 reads MNHEY; CDR2 reads SMNVEV (reference sequence). V lost 3 bases to trimming and J lost 1 base, with 6 bases between them. The length of the CDR3 is 13 residues. CDR3 in DNA: TGTGCCAGCAGTTTCCAGGAGAACACTGAAGCTTTCTTT. Translation: CASSFQENTEAFF.

The chain has TRBV12-3 or TRBV12-4 and TRBJ1-5, with a possible D match to TRBD1 (5 bases). The CDR3 is made up of 13 amino acids. V lost 2 bases to trimming and J lost 9 bases, with 11 bases between them. This CDR3 is CASSLQGSTPQHF. The CDR3 nucleotides are TGTGCCAGCAGTTTACAGGGATCCACGCCCCAGCATTTT.

The chain uses TRBV9 and TRBJ1-5; D is perhaps TRBD1 (6 bases). The CDR3 is made up of 15 amino acids. V was shortened by 0 bases and J by 4 bases, with 11 bases between the two germline ends. The germline V gene has CDR1 SGDLS and CDR2 YYNGEE. Here the CDR3 reads CASSVGSRGNQPQHF. As DNA, the CDR3 is TGTGCCAGCAGCGTAGGGAGTAGGGGGAATCAGCCCCAGCATTTT.

The J gene is TRBJ2-3, the V gene TRBV7-3, with a tentative D call TRBD2 (5 bases). V was clipped by 7 bases and J by 4 bases, with 24 bases between them. CDR1 and CDR2 from the germline V gene are SGHTA and FQGTGA. This CDR3 region has 17 residues. The CDR3 protein is CASTPQPGFGNPDTQYF. Here the CDR3 DNA reads TGTGCCAGCACCCCACAACCCGGGTTCGGGAACCCAGATACGCAGTATTTT.

The CDR3 protein is CATRLGGDSNQPQHF. The CDR3 DNA reads as TGTGCCACCAGGCTCGGGGGGGATAGCAATCAGCCCCAGCATTTT. This chain links TRBV10-3 with TRBJ1-5, with D possibly TRBD1 on 5 matching bases. The CDR3 sequence is 15 residues long. Deletions cut 10 bases from V and 0 bases from J, with 16 bases between. From germline, CDR1 is ENHRY and CDR2 SYGVKD.

The CDR3 coding sequence is TGTGCCAGCAGTCCGGGACAGGGTGGTCAGCCCCAGCATTTT. Residues: CASSPGQGGQPQHF. The rearrangement links TRBV2 to TRBJ1-5; TRBD1 matches 9 bases. Unmatched junction bases numbered 5, after V lost 5 bases and J lost 6 bases. The CDR3 is 14 amino acids. Germline CDR1 reads SNHLY; CDR2 reads FYNNEI.

The J gene is TRBJ1-1, the V gene TRBV28; D is ambiguous. Trimming took 5 bases from V and 8 from J, leaving 12 bases between them. CDR1 MDHEN and CDR2 SYDVKM come from the germline V gene. The CDR3 runs to 12 residues. The CDR3 protein is CASSLLSVEAFF. In DNA, the CDR3 is TGTGCCAGCAGTCTCCTTTCAGTAGAAGCTTTCTTT.

The chain is built from TRBV5-1 and TRBJ1-4; D might be TRBD1 (5 bases). The CDR3 consists of 16 residues. Germline CDR1 and CDR2: SGHRS and YFSETQ. V lost 4 bases and J lost 0, with 13 bases in between. The CDR3: CASSTYDRTTNEKLFF. The CDR3 bases are TGCGCCAGCAGCACTTATGACAGAACAACTAATGAAAAACTGTTTTTT.

This clone was found a few times. V usage is TRBV7-8 and J usage is TRBJ1-3, with D possibly matching TRBD1 (5 bases). Germline loops: CDR1 SGHVS, CDR2 FQNEAQ. V lost 5 bases, J lost 0 bases, and 8 bases lay in between. The CDR3 sequence is 14 residues long. CDR3: CASSHRGSGNTIYF. For the CDR3, the DNA is TGTGCCAGCAGCCATAGGGGCTCTGGAAACACCATATATTTT.

This sequence joins TRBV7-2 and TRBJ1-1, with D uncertain. CDR1 and CDR2 from the germline V gene are SGHTA and FQGNSA. V was clipped by 2 bases and J by 7 bases, with 11 bases between them. The CDR3 has 13 amino acids. This chain's CDR3 is CASSLRTPNEAFF. CDR3 in DNA: TGTGCCAGCAGCTTACGAACCCCGAATGAAGCTTTCTTT. The full variable domain, in which reference TRBV7-2 and TRBJ1-1 provide the parts outside the CDR3, is GAGVSQSPSNKVTEKGKDVELRCDPISGHTALYWYRQSLGQGLEFLIYFQGNSAPDKSGLPSDRFSAERTGGSVSTLTIQRTQQEDSAVYLCASSLRTPNEAFFGQGTRLTVV.

V is TRBV4-2 and J is TRBJ1-2; D not resolved. V was trimmed by 0 bases and J by 3 bases, leaving 8 bases between them. The CDR3 sequence is 14 residues long. Germline lookup yields CDR1 LGHNA and CDR2 YNFKEQ. CDR3 bases: TGTGCCAGCAGCCAAGATGCCGGGGACTATGGCTACACCTTC. It codes for CASSQDAGDYGYTF.

CDR3 sequence (DNA): TGCGCCAGCAGCCAAACCCTCGACCGGGGCTACACCTTC. Its protein is CASSQTLDRGYTF. The chain joins TRBV5-1 to TRBJ1-2; no firm D call. This CDR3 comprises 13 residues. Germline CDR1 SGHRS, CDR2 YFSETQ. The V gene lost 4 bases and the J gene lost 8 bases, with 15 bases spanning the gap. Based on the CDR3 plus reference TRBV5-1 and TRBJ1-2, the full variable domain is KAGVTQTPRYLIKTRGQQVTLSCSPISGHRSVSWYQQTPGQGLQFLFEYFSETQRNKGNFPGRFSGRQFSNSRSEMNVSTLELGDSALYLCASSQTLDRGYTFGSGTRLTVV.

The chain employs TRBV5-4 and TRBJ2-5; D assignment may be TRBD1 or TRBD2 (5 bases each). Between the trimmed V and J ends, which lost 3 bases and 1 base, there was a span of 10 bases. The CDR3 loop spans 14 amino acids. Germline V gene sequence: CDR1 SGHNT, CDR2 YYREEE (reference sequence). This CDR3 reads CASSSGPTQETQYF. The CDR3 coding sequence is TGTGCCAGCAGCTCGGGGCCTACCCAAGAGACCCAGTACTTC.

The chain recombines TRBV5-6 with TRBJ2-7; 9 bases map to TRBD1. Germline loops: CDR1 SGHDT, CDR2 YYEEEE. The junction had 9 bases not matched to a gene; V was cut back by 4 bases and J by 4 bases. This CDR3 region has 15 residues. CDR3 coding DNA: TGTGCCAGCAGCAGACCTCCGGGACAGGGATACGAGCAGTACTTC. This encodes CASSRPPGQGYEQYF. The variable domain in full, completed from reference TRBV5-6 and TRBJ2-7, reads DAGVTQSPTHLIKTRGQQVTLRCSPKSGHDTVSWYQQALGQGPQFIFQYYEEEERQRGNFPDRFSGHQFPNYSSELNVNALLLGDSALYLCASSRPPGQGYEQYFGPGTRLTVT.